Below are 7 T cell receptor beta chains sequenced from a single sample in a study of cytomegalovirus exposure and HLA in healthy donors. 60 Vbeta and 13 Jbeta primers were used in PCR. Sequencing used immunoSEQ multiplex PCR; TCRdb keeps in-frame clones, though not all of them. The sample lists some 130,000 clones; around four fifths were seen once. Sequenced sample: PBMCs. The origin of the receptors is a woman in her forties or fifties in good health and CMV-seropositive.

This chain joins TRBV11-1 and TRBJ2-1; no firm D call. Deletions cut 5 bases from V and 7 bases from J, with 15 bases between. The germline gives CDR1 SGHAT, CDR2 FQDESV (reference sequence). The CDR3 is 14 residues long. The CDR3 spells CASSKTRRRNEQFF. The CDR3 nucleotides are TGTGCCAGCAGCAAGACGAGGCGACGGAATGAGCAGTTCTTC. Together with reference TRBV11-1 and TRBJ2-1, the CDR3 gives the full variable domain: EAEVAQSPRYKITEKSQAVAFWCDPISGHATLYWYRQILGQGPELLVQFQDESVVDDSQLPKDRFSAERLKGVDSTLKIQPAELGDSAMYLCASSKTRRRNEQFFGPGTRLTVL.

The gene calls are TRBV6-1 and TRBJ1-5; D is ambiguous. Germline assignment: CDR1 MNHNS and CDR2 SASEGT. Trimming left V 4 bases short and J 2 bases short, with 9 bases between. This CDR3 has 14 amino acids. DNA of the CDR3: TGTGCCAGCAGTGGAGGGATGGGCAATCAGCCCCAGCATTTT. This codes for CASSGGMGNQPQHF.

The V gene is TRBV5-1, the J gene TRBJ1-4, with 12 bases that match TRBD1. CDR3 size: 18 residues. From germline, CDR1 is SGHRS and CDR2 YFSETQ. Trimming at V came to 2 bases and at J to 0 bases, leaving 5 bases not matched to a gene. The CDR3 bases are TGCGCCAGCAGCTTCTCCGGGACAGGGGGCTCAACTAATGAAAAACTGTTTTTT. It specifies CASSFSGTGGSTNEKLFF.

V gene TRBV2 combines with J gene TRBJ1-5; D remains unclear. The germline V and J ends were trimmed by 10 bases and 9 bases, with 19 bases remaining between them. CDR1 and CDR2 from the germline V gene are SNHLY and FYNNEI. The CDR3 totals 13 residues. This CDR3 reads CATQEGMELPQHF. In nucleotides, the CDR3 is TGTGCCACCCAGGAGGGTATGGAACTGCCCCAGCATTTT.

The chain has TRBV7-6 and TRBJ2-7; 14 bases agree with TRBD2. CDR3 length equals 18 residues. V shed 1 base and J 5 bases; nucleotides not matched to a gene: 10. CDR1 SGHVS and CDR2 FNYEAQ come from the germline V gene. The CDR3 bases are TGTGCCAGCAGCTTAGTAGGCTCGACTAGCGGGAGGGCCGACGAGCAGTACTTC. Translated: CASSLVGSTSGRADEQYF.

V usage is TRBV10-3 and J usage is TRBJ1-5; 9 bases fit TRBD1. Germline CDR1 is ENHRY and CDR2 is SYGVKD. This CDR3 region has 14 residues. With 4 bases clipped from V and 4 bases from J, the junction kept 2 bases outside the gene matches. This CDR3 is CAISAGTGNQPQHF. The CDR3 DNA sequence: TGTGCCATCAGTGCCGGGACAGGGAATCAGCCCCAGCATTTT.

The chain combines TRBV7-9 with TRBJ1-3; possible D gene TRBD1, 5 bases. V shed 2 bases and J shed 0 bases, with 5 bases lying between them. The CDR3 length is 14 residues. The germline gives CDR1 SEHNR, CDR2 FQNEAQ (reference sequence). The chain's CDR3 is CASSLQGSGNTIYF. In DNA, the CDR3 is TGTGCCAGCAGCTTACAGGGCTCTGGAAACACCATATATTTT.